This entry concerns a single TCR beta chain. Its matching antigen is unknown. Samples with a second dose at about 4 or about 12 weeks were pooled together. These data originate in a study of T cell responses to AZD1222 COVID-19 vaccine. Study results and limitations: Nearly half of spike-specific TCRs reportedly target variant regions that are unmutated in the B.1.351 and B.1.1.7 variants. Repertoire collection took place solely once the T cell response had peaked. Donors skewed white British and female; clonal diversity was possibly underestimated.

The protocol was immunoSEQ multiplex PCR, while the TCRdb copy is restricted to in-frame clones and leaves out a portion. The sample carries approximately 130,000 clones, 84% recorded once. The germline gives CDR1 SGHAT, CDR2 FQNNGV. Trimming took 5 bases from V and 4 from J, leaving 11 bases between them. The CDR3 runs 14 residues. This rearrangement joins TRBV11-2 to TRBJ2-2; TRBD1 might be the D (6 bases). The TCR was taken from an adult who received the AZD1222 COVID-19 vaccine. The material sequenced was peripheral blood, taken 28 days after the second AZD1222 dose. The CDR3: CASSPVGATGELFF. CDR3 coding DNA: TGTGCCAGCAGCCCGGTGGGGGCCACCGGGGAGCTGTTTTTT.